This TCR beta chain was found in a study of T-cell memory formation after mild COVID-19. This clonotype was seen a few times. Its cognate antigen is unknown. Study conclusions and caveats: A subset of responding clones appeared in pre-infection memory, suggesting cross-reactive memory joined.

The CDR3 totals 16 residues. V shed 2 bases and J shed 4 bases, with 15 bases lying between them. CDR1 KGHSH and CDR2 LQKENI come from the germline V gene. TCRdb re-called the 5' RACE reads through MiXCR, storing one row per CDR3 protein. The sample yields 470,000 or so distinct CDR3 sequences, roughly 18% seen once. The gene calls are TRBV18 and TRBJ1-5; no firm D call. The sample consisted of PBMCs or a T cell subset sorted from them (not recorded which). The sequence was obtained from a young man who had mild COVID-19 (a few samples of this study predate the infection). Cell type and time point are not known. The CDR3 reads CASSPEARWSNQPQHF. CDR3 DNA: TGTGCCAGCTCACCAGAGGCCAGGTGGTCAAATCAGCCCCAGCATTTT.